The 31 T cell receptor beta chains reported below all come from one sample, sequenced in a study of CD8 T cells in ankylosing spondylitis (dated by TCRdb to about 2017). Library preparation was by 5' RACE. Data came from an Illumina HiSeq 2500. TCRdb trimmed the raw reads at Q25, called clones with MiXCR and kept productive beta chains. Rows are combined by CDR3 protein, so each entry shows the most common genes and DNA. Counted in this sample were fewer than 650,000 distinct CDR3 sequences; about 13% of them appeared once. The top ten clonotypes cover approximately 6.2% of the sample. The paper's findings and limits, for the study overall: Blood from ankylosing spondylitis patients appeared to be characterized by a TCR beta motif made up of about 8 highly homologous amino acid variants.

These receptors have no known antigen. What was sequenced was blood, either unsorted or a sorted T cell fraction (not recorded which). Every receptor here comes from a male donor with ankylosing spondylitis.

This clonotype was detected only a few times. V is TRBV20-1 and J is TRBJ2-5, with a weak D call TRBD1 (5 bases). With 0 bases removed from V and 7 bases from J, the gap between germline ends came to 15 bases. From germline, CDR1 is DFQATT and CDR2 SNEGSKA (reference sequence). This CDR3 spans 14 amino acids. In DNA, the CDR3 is TGCAGTGCTAGAGATCTAGGGGATTGGGGGACCCAGTACTTC. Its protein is CSARDLGDWGTQYF.

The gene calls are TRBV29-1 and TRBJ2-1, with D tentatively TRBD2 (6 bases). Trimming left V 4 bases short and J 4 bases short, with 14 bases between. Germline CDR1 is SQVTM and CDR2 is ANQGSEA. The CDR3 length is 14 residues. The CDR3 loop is CSVGVKAGYNEQFF. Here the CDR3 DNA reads TGCAGCGTTGGGGTTAAAGCGGGTTACAATGAGCAGTTCTTC.

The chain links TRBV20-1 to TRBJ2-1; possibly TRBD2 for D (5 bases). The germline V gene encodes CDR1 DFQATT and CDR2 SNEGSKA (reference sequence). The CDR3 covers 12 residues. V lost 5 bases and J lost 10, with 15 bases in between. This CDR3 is CSAPRVLDEQFF. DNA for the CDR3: TGCAGTGCTCCCCGAGTACTAGACGAGCAGTTCTTC.

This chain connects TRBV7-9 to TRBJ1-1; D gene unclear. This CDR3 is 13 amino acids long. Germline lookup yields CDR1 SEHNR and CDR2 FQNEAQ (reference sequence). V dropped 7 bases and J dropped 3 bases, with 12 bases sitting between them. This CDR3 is CASNPPPHTEAFF. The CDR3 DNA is TGTGCCAGCAACCCTCCACCCCACACTGAAGCTTTCTTT.

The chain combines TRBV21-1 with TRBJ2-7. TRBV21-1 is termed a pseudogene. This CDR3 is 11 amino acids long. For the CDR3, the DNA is TGTGCCAGCAGCAAAGGATGGGGGCAGTACTTC. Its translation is CASSKGWGQYF.

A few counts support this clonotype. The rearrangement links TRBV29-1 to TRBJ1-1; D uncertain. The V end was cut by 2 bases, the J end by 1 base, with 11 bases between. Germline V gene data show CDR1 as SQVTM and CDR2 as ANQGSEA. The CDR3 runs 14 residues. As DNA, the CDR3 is TGCAGCGTTGAATTGTCCGTGGCGAACACTGAAGCTTTCTTT. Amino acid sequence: CSVELSVANTEAFF.

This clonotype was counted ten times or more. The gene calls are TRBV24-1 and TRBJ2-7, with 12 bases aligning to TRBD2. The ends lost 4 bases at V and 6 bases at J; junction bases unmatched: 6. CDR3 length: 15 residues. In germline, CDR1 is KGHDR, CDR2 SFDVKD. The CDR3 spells CATSDPSGRAFEQYF. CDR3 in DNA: TGTGCCACCAGTGACCCTAGCGGGAGGGCGTTCGAGCAGTACTTC.

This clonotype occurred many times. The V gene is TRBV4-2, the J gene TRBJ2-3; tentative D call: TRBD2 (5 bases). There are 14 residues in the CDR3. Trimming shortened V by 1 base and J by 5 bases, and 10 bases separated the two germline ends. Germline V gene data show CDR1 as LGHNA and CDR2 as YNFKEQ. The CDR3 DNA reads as TGTGCCAGCAGCCAAGGGGAGCTTGGAGATACGCAGTATTTT. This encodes CASSQGELGDTQYF.

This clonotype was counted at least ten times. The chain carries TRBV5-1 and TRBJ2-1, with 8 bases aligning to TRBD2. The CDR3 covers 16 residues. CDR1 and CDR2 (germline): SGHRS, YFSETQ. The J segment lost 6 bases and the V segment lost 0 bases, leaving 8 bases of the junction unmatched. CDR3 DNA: TGCGCCAGCAGCTTGGGGGCCGGGACTAGGTTCAATGAGCAGTTCTTC. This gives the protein CASSLGAGTRFNEQFF.

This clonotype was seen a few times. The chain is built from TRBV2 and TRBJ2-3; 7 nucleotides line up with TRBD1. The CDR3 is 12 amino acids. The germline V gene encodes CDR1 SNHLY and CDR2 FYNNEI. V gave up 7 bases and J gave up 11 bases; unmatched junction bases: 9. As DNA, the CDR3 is TGTGCCAGCACTTACACAGGGGCTCGGCAGTATTTT. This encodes CASTYTGARQYF.

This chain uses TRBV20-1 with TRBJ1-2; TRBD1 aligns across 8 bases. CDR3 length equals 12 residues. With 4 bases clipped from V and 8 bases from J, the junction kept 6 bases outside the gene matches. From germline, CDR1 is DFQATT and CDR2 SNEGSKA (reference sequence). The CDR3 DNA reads TGCAGTGCTACCGACAGGGGAGGGGGCTACACCTTC. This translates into CSATDRGGGYTF.

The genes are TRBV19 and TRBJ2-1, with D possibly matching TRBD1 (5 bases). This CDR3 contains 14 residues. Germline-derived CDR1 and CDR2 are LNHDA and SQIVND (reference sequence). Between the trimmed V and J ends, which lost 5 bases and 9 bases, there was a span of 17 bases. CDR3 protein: CASSFAAGFSEQFF. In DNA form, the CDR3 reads TGTGCCAGTAGTTTTGCGGCAGGGTTTTCTGAGCAGTTCTTC. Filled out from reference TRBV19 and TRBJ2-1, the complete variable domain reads DGGITQSPKYLFRKEGQNVTLSCEQNLNHDAMYWYRQDPGQGLRLIYYSQIVNDFQKGDIAEGYSVSREKKESFPLTVTSAQKNPTAFYLCASSFAAGFSEQFFGPGTRLTVL.

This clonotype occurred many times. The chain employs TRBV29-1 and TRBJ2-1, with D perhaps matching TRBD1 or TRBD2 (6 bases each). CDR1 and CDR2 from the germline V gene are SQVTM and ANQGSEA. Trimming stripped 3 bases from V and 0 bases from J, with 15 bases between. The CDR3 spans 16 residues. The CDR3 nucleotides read TGCAGCGTTGAGGGGGGCAACTTGAGCTCCTACAATGAGCAGTTCTTC. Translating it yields CSVEGGNLSSYNEQFF.

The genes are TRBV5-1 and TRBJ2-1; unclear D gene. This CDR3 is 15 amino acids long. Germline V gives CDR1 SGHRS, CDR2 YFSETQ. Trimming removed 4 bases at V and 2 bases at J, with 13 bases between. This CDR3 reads CASSLVTSPYNEQFF. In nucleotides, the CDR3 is TGCGCCAGCAGCCTTGTGACTTCACCCTACAATGAGCAGTTCTTC.

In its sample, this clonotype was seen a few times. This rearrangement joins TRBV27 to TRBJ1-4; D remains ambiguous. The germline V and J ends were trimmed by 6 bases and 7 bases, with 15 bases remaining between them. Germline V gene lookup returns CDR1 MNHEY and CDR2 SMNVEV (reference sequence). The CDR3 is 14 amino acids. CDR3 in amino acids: CASSGSGVGEKLFF. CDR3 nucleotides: TGTGCCAGCAGCGGCTCCGGTGTAGGTGAAAAACTGTTTTTT.

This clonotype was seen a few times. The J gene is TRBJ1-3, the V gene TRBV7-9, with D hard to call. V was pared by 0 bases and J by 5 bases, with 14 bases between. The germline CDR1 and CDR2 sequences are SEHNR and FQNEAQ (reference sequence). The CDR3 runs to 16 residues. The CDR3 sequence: CASSLALPGPRNTIYF. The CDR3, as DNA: TGTGCCAGCAGCTTAGCGCTGCCGGGTCCGCGAAACACCATATATTTT.

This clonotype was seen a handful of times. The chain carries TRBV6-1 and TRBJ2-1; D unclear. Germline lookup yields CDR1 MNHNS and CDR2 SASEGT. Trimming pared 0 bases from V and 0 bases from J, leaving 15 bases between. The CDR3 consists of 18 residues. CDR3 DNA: TGTGCCAGCAGTGAAGCGCTCGAAGGACGGATCTCCTACAATGAGCAGTTCTTC. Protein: CASSEALEGRISYNEQFF.

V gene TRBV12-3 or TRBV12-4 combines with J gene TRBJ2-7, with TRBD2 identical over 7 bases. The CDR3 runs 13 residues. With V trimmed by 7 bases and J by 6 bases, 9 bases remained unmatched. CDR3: CASKTSIVGEQYF. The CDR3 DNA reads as TGTGCCAGCAAGACTAGCATCGTCGGCGAGCAGTACTTC.

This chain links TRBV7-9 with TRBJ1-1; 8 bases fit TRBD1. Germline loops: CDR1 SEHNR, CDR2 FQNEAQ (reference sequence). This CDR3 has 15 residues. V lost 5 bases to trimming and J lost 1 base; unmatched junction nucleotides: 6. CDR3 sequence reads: CASSGGDRSNTEAFF. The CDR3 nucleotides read TGTGCCAGCAGCGGGGGGGACAGGTCGAACACTGAAGCTTTCTTT.

The CDR3 sequence: CSVRDAITGELFF. The CDR3 nucleotides read TGCAGCGTCCGGGACGCAATTACCGGGGAGCTGTTTTTT. The chain is built from TRBV29-1 and TRBJ2-2; D possibly matches TRBD1 or TRBD2 (5 bases each). CDR3 length: 13 residues. V was cut by 6 bases and J by 5 bases, with 13 bases left in between. Germline loops: CDR1 SQVTM, CDR2 ANQGSEA.

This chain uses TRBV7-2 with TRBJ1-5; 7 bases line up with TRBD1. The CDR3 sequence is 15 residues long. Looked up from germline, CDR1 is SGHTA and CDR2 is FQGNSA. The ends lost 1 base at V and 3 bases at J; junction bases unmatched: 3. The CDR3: CASSLGGQYNQPQHF. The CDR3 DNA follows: TGTGCCAGCAGCTTAGGGGGACAGTACAATCAGCCCCAGCATTTT.

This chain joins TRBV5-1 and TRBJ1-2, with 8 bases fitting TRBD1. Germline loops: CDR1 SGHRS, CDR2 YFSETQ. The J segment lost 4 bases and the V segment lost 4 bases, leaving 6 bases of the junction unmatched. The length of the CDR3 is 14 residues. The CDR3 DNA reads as TGCGCCAGCAGCACCGGACAGGGAAGCTATGGCTACACCTTC. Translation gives CASSTGQGSYGYTF. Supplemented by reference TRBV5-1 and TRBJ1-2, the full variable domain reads KAGVTQTPRYLIKTRGQQVTLSCSPISGHRSVSWYQQTPGQGLQFLFEYFSETQRNKGNFPGRFSGRQFSNSRSEMNVSTLELGDSALYLCASSTGQGSYGYTFGSGTRLTVV.

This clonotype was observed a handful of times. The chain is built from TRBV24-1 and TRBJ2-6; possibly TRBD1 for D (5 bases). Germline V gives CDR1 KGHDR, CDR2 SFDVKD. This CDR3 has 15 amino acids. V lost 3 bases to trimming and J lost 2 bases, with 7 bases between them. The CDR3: CATSDRRAGANVLTF. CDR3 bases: TGTGCCACCAGTGATCGCAGGGCTGGGGCCAACGTCCTGACTTTC.

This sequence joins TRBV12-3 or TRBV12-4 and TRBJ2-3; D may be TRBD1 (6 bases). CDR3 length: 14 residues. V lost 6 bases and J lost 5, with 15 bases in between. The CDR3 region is CASSRDIEGDTQYF. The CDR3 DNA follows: TGTGCCAGCAGCCGGGACATAGAGGGAGATACGCAGTATTTT.

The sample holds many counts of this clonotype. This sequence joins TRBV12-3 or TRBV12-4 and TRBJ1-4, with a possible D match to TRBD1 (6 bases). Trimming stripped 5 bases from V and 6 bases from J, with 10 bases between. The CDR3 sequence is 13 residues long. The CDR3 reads CASSPDRDEKLFF. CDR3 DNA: TGTGCCAGCAGTCCGGACAGAGATGAAAAACTGTTTTTT.

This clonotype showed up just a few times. As DNA, the CDR3 is TGTGCCAGCAGCCAACTAGCGGGAGGGGATACGCAGTATTTT. Protein sequence: CASSQLAGGDTQYF. The V and J genes are TRBV3-1 and TRBJ2-3; 12 nucleotides agree with TRBD2. Germline trimming cut 2 bases from V and 6 bases from J; bases unmatched to any gene: 0. The CDR3 loop spans 14 amino acids. Germline CDR1 reads LGHDT; CDR2 reads YNNKEL (reference sequence).

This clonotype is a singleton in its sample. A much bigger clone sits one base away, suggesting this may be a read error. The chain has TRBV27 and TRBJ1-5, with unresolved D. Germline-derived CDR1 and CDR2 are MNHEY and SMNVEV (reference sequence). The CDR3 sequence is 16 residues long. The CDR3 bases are TGTACCAGCAGTTTCAAAGGAGCCTATAGCAATCAGCCCCAGCATTTT. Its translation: CTSSFKGAYSNQPQHF.

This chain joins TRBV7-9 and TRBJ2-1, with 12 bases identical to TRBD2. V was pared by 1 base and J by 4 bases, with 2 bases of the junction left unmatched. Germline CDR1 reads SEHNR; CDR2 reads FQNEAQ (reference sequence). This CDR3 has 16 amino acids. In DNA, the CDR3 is TGTGCCAGCAGCTTAGACACTAGCGGGAGGTACAATGAGCAGTTCTTC. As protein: CASSLDTSGRYNEQFF.

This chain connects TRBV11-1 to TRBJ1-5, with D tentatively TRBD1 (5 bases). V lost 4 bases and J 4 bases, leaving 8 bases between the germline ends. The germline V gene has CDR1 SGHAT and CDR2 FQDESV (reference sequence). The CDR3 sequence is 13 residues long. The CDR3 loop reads CASSSGWNQPQHF. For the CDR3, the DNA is TGTGCCAGCAGCTCAGGGTGGAATCAGCCCCAGCATTTT.

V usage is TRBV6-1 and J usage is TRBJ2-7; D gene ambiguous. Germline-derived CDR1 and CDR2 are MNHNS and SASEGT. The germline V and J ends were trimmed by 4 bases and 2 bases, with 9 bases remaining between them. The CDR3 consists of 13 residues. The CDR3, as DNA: TGTGCCAGCAGTGGTAAAGTGGCCTACGAGCAGTACTTC. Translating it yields CASSGKVAYEQYF.

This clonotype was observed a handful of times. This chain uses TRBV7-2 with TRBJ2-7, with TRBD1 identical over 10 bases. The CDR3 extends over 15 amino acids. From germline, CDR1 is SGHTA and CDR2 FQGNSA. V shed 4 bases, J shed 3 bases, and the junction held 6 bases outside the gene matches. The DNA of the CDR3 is TGTGCCAGCAGCTGGGACAGGGGAGAGTTCTACGAGCAGTACTTC. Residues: CASSWDRGEFYEQYF.